This TCR beta chain was documented in a study of neurological immune-mediated disorders. The germline gives CDR1 SGHVS, CDR2 FNYEAQ. V dropped 0 bases and J dropped 4 bases, with 8 bases sitting between them. The CDR3 covers 14 residues. General study points: The study found the most TCR clonal expansion in HTLV-1-associated myelopathy and the least in multiple sclerosis, below healthy controls.

Unsorted libraries used 2 million PBMCs kept at -80 degrees C. The table lists this clonotype with many counts. Its antigen remains unidentified. MiXCR, applied by TCRdb to the 5' RACE reads, yields one record per CDR3 protein. The table lists 50,000 to 70,000 distinct CDR3 sequences, about 2.5% of them singletons. The source of this sequence is a man between 45 and 60 years old with multiple sclerosis. Sequences were obtained from PBMCs. The chain combines TRBV7-6 with TRBJ2-3; unclear D gene. The CDR3 loop reads CASSLAAPPDTQYF. For the CDR3, the DNA is TGTGCCAGCAGCTTAGCGGCCCCACCAGATACGCAGTATTTT.